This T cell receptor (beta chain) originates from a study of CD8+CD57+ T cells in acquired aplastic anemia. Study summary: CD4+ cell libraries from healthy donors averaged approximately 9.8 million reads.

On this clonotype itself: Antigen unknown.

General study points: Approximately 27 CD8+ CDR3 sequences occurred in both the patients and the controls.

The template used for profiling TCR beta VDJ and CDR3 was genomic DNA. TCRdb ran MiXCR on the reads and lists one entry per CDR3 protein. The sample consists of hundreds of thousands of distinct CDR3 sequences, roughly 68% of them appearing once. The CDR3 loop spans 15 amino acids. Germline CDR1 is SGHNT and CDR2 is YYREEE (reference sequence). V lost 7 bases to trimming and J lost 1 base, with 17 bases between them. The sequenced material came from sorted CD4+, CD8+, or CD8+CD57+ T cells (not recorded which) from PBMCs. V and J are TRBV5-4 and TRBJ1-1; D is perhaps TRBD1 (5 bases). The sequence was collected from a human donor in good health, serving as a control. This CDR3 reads CASCPGRGQNTEAFF. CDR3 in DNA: TGTGCCAGCTGCCCGGGAAGAGGACAGAACACTGAAGCTTTCTTT.